Below, 17 T cell receptor beta chains from the same sample are listed, as sequenced in a study of beta chain features in type 1 diabetes. Expressed TCRB transcripts were sequenced after all isolated RNA was converted to cDNA. Libraries were prepared by immunoSEQ multiplex PCR; TCRdb keeps only in-frame clonotypes and omits some of them. The table shows approximately 730,000 clones, with over 10% occurring only once. General observations from the study: The study found moderately but significantly shorter TCRB CDR3s in all four CD4+ subsets of Type 1 diabetes patients.

The antigens of these receptors remain unknown. The source material was naive CD4+ T cells from blood. The receptors stem from a man aged 18 to 30 with type 1 diabetes.

In its sample, this clone was seen a few times. The CDR3, as DNA: TGCAGCGTTGGTAGGGACATCCCCTCAGGTACGCAGCAGTACTTC. This gives the protein CSVGRDIPSGTQQYF. This chain links TRBV29-1 with TRBJ2-7; TRBD1 might be the D (6 bases). Trimming shortened V by 4 bases and J by 8 bases, and 24 bases separated the two germline ends. Per the germline V gene, CDR1 is SQVTM and CDR2 is ANQGSEA. The CDR3 is made up of 15 amino acids.

This chain links TRBV6-5 with TRBJ1-2; the D is unclear. Germline CDR1 is MNHEY and CDR2 is SVGAGI. Trimming shortened V by 2 bases and J by 5 bases, and 18 bases separated the two germline ends. CDR3 length: 16 amino acids. The CDR3 region has the DNA TGTGCCAGCAGTTACCGCCCTGGGATGGGTCAATATGGCTACACCTTC. This codes for CASSYRPGMGQYGYTF.

This clone has more than one count but fewer than ten. CDR3 nucleotides: TGCAGCGTTGAAGAAGTTGCGAATGAGCAGTTCTTC. Its translation is CSVEEVANEQFF. The rearrangement links TRBV29-1 to TRBJ2-1, with no clear D. The CDR3 totals 12 residues. V was clipped by 0 bases and J by 7 bases, with 7 bases between them. Per germline, CDR1 SQVTM and CDR2 ANQGSEA.

The chain links TRBV27 to TRBJ2-7, with D possibly matching TRBD1 (6 bases). The CDR3 spans 17 residues. Per the germline V gene, CDR1 is MNHEY and CDR2 is SMNVEV (reference sequence). Trimming pared 5 bases from V and 5 bases from J, leaving 25 bases between. The CDR3 DNA reads as TGTGCCAGCAGTCCGCTTACAGGGTTAATCAGCCTGAACGAGCAGTACTTC. Encoded protein: CASSPLTGLISLNEQYF.

The chain combines TRBV7-6 with TRBJ2-1, with D tentatively TRBD1 (5 bases). This CDR3 has 13 residues. From germline, CDR1 is SGHVS and CDR2 FNYEAQ. Deletions cut 1 base from V and 7 bases from J, with 8 bases between. CDR3 residues: CASSLGGPNEQFF. DNA for the CDR3: TGTGCCAGCAGCTTAGGGGGCCCTAATGAGCAGTTCTTC. The whole variable domain, remainder taken from reference TRBV7-6 and TRBJ2-1, is GAGVSQSPRYKVTKRGQDVALRCDPISGHVSLYWYRQALGQGPEFLTYFNYEAQQDKSGLPNDRFSAERPEGSISTLTIQRTEQRDSAMYRCASSLGGPNEQFFGPGTRLTVL.

The chain uses TRBV19 and TRBJ1-5; D call uncertain. V was pared by 3 bases and J by 2 bases, with 11 bases between. Germline CDR1 LNHDA, CDR2 SQIVND (reference sequence). This CDR3 spans 15 amino acids. For the CDR3, the DNA is TGTGCCAGTAGTATGCCCGAACAGCGCAATCAGCCCCAGCATTTT. Protein sequence: CASSMPEQRNQPQHF.

This clone was seen more than once but under ten times. V and J are TRBV25-1 and TRBJ2-1; 7 bases align to TRBD1. V shed 1 base and J 10 bases; nucleotides not matched to a gene: 4. The CDR3 sequence is 13 residues long. Germline V gives CDR1 MGHDK, CDR2 SYGVNS. This chain's CDR3 is CASSEFVDREQFF. As DNA, the CDR3 is TGTGCCAGCAGTGAATTTGTGGACAGGGAGCAGTTCTTC.

In its sample, this clone was seen a few times. The chain uses TRBV5-1 and TRBJ2-2; 8 nucleotides match TRBD1. The junction had 16 bases not matched to a gene; V was cut back by 6 bases and J by 9 bases. The CDR3 is made up of 16 amino acids. The germline V gene has CDR1 SGHRS and CDR2 YFSETQ. The CDR3 nucleotides are TGCGCCAGCAACCCTGACAGGGGTGCTTCGGTCCGGGAGCTGTTTTTT. This encodes CASNPDRGASVRELFF.

The gene calls are TRBV2 and TRBJ2-3, with 11 bases identical to TRBD2. CDR1 is SNHLY and CDR2 is FYNNEI in the germline V gene. The CDR3 contains 20 residues. V was clipped by 4 bases and J by 2 bases; unmatched bases: 17. CDR3 in amino acids: CASSVTRASGGPGYTDTQYF. CDR3 in DNA: TGTGCCAGCAGTGTTACCAGAGCTAGCGGGGGGCCCGGGTACACAGATACGCAGTATTTT.

This clone occurred once. A junction end diverges from the germline sequence, so it may reflect a read error. The J gene is TRBJ2-5, the V gene TRBV28, with a weak D call TRBD1 (6 bases). The closer fit of TRBJ2-7 to the DNA end suggests the J call may be wrong. CDR1 and CDR2 (germline): MDHEN, SYDVKM. This CDR3 region has 12 residues. CDR3 sequence (DNA): TGTGCCAGCAATTTACAGGGCCACGAGCAGTACTTC. Protein: CASNLQGHEQYF.

This clone has only a few counts. The germline gene is not matched at one end of the junction; a read error may be the cause. The rearrangement uses TRBV7-7 and TRBJ2-1; 9 nucleotides line up with TRBD2. The CDR3 is 15 residues long. CDR1 is SSHAT, CDR2 FNYEAQ, per germline (reference sequence). The CDR3 is CASSLVAGEYNEQFF. The CDR3 nucleotides read TGTGCTAGCAGCTTAGTAGCGGGGGAATACAATGAGCAGTTCTTC.

This chain joins TRBV2 and TRBJ2-1; 8 bases align to TRBD1. CDR1 and CDR2 (germline): SNHLY, FYNNEI. The CDR3 totals 15 residues. The V gene end was trimmed by 10 bases and the J gene end by 1 base; junction bases not matched to a gene: 9. The CDR3 DNA reads as TGTGCCACCACAGGGGGTTCACTATCCTACAATGAGCAGTTCTTC. It translates to CATTGGSLSYNEQFF.

The rearrangement uses TRBV6-1 and TRBJ2-6; the D is unclear. Germline lookup yields CDR1 MNHNS and CDR2 SASEGT. The CDR3 loop spans 13 amino acids. Trimming removed 8 bases at V and 1 base at J, with 6 bases between. CDR3 in amino acids: CASHISGANVLTF. The CDR3 DNA reads TGTGCCAGCCACATTTCTGGGGCCAACGTCCTGACTTTC.

The J gene is TRBJ1-6, the V gene TRBV5-5; 7 positions match TRBD1. CDR1 is SGHKS and CDR2 is YYEKEE in the germline V gene (reference sequence). Unmatched junction bases numbered 11, after V lost 3 bases and J lost 8 bases. The CDR3 spans 16 residues. The CDR3 region has the DNA TGTGCCAGCAGCTATATCCCTACAGGGGTCTATTCACCCCTCCACTTT. This gives the protein CASSYIPTGVYSPLHF.

The V gene is TRBV4-1, the J gene TRBJ1-1; 8 bases are shared with TRBD1. The J segment lost 2 bases and the V segment lost 1 base, leaving 6 bases of the junction unmatched. The germline V gene has CDR1 MGHRA and CDR2 YSYEKL. This CDR3 comprises 16 residues. Written as DNA, the CDR3 is TGCGCCAGCAGCCAAGGGCGACAGGGGACAAACACTGAAGCTTTCTTT. Its translation is CASSQGRQGTNTEAFF.

The table lists this clone with a few counts. The chain carries TRBV2 and TRBJ1-2; D remains unclear. The CDR3 runs 12 residues. V was clipped by 1 base and J by 8 bases, with 8 bases between them. The germline gives CDR1 SNHLY, CDR2 FYNNEI. Here the CDR3 DNA reads TGTGCCAGCAGTGAAGGGCAGATGGGCTACACCTTC. This encodes CASSEGQMGYTF.

The chain uses TRBV6-5 and TRBJ2-3; maybe TRBD2 (6 bases). The CDR3 is made up of 15 amino acids. CDR1 is MNHEY, CDR2 SVGAGI, per germline. Trimming removed 2 bases from V and 4 bases from J, with 13 bases in between. CDR3 sequence reads: CASSYRGTGPDTQYF. As DNA, the CDR3 is TGTGCCAGCAGTTACCGCGGGACGGGCCCAGATACGCAGTATTTT.